Listed below are T cell receptor beta chains from one sample, sequenced in a study of T cell responses to AZD1222 COVID-19 vaccine. The data were produced by immunoSEQ multiplex PCR, yet TCRdb's version contains in-frame clones alone and is incomplete. The sample records some 130,000 clones, 80% to 90% being singletons. The sample consisted of peripheral blood, taken on day 0 of AZD1222 vaccination. The receptors originated from an adult in good health. Each CDR3 is given with its conserved first and last residue. The D gene is left open where the match is weak. Clone sizes are given selectively: once, few, many, or a class where the clone is expanded.

D | J | size | V | DNA | CDR3
NA | TRBJ2-5 | NA | TRBV28 | TGTGCCAGCAGTCAGGCAGGGGTGGGGACCCAGTACTTC | CASSQAGVGTQYF
NA | TRBJ1-1 | NA | TRBV20-1 | TGCAGTGCTAGAGGACAGAATGAAGCTTTCTTT | CSARGQNEAFF
NA | TRBJ2-7 | NA | TRBV28 | TGTGCCAGCAGTTTAACGGGCACCAACTACGAGCAGTACTTC | CASSLTGTNYEQYF
NA | TRBJ1-6 | NA | TRBV6-1 | TGTGCCAGCAGTGAAAAGGATAAATGGTCACCCCTCCACTTT | CASSEKDKWSPLHF
TRBD1 | TRBJ2-7 | NA | TRBV29-1 | TGCAGCGCCCCCGGGACAGGGGACTACGAGCAGTACTTC | CSAPGTGDYEQYF
NA | TRBJ2-5 | NA | TRBV18 | TGTGCCAGCTCACCGCTAGCGCGAGGGTCCCAAGAGACCCAGTACTTC | CASSPLARGSQETQYF
TRBD2 | TRBJ2-5 | NA | TRBV18 | TGTGCCAGCTCAAACCTAGCGGACAAAGAGACCCAGTACTTC | CASSNLADKETQYF
TRBD2 | TRBJ2-7 | NA | TRBV4-1 | TGCGCCAGCAGCCAAGATCGGGGACTAGAGCCATCGATGTACTTC | CASSQDRGLEPSMYF
NA | TRBJ1-2 | NA | TRBV24-1 | TGTGCCACCCAGAGCGGGCCTAACTATGGCTACACCTTC | CATQSGPNYGYTF
TRBD1 | TRBJ2-1 | few | TRBV3-1/TRBV3-2 | TGTGCCAGCAGCCAGTACTCCGGGACAGTTTACAATGAGCAGTTCTTC | CASSQYSGTVYNEQFF
NA | TRBJ1-4 | NA | TRBV29-1 | TGCAGCGTTGAAGAAAGGTTGGGGGTTAATGAAAAACTGTTTTTT | CSVEERLGVNEKLFF
NA | TRBJ2-1 | NA | TRBV27 | TGTGCCAGCAGGGCCCCGACAGGAGGGAGATACAATGAGCAGTTCTTC | CASRAPTGGRYNEQFF
NA | TRBJ1-1 | NA | TRBV6-5 | TGTGCCACCAGACACGAGATGAACACTGAAGCTTTCTTT | CATRHEMNTEAFF
NA | TRBJ1-3 | NA | TRBV5-6 | TGTGCCAGCAGCTTCAGCGTCTCGGCACGAGGACTAGGAAACACCATATATTTT | CASSFSVSARGLGNTIYF
NA | TRBJ2-1 | few | TRBV27 | TGTGCCAGCACCCTCGGTATTCATGGACAATCTGAGCAGTTCTTC | CASTLGIHGQSEQFF
TRBD2 | TRBJ2-2 | NA | TRBV11-3 | TGTGCCAGCAGCTTAGGGCGGACTAGGGACACCGGGGAGCTGTTTTTT | CASSLGRTRDTGELFF
TRBD2 | TRBJ2-3 | NA | TRBV28 | TGTGCCAGCAGTTTACCCGGAGCGGGAGCCCACACAGATACGCAGTATTTT | CASSLPGAGAHTDTQYF
TRBD2 | TRBJ2-7 | NA | TRBV4-1 | TGCGCCAGCAGCCAACTAGCGGGATATAGTGGGGGGGCCTACGAGCAGTACTTC | CASSQLAGYSGGAYEQYF
NA | TRBJ2-7 | NA | TRBV5-1 | TGCGCCAGCAGCTTTTCCGTAAGTTCTGGCGAGCAGTACTTC | CASSFSVSSGEQYF
TRBD2 | TRBJ2-1 | NA | TRBV9 | TGTGCCAGCAGCGTAGTTGCGGGAGTGGTCAATGAGCAGTTCTTC | CASSVVAGVVNEQFF
TRBD1 | TRBJ1-1 | NA | TRBV7-2 | TGTGCCAGCAGCCTAGGGACAGGGATCACTGAAGCTTTCTTT | CASSLGTGITEAFF
NA | TRBJ1-2 | NA | TRBV3-1/TRBV3-2 | TGTGCCAGCAGCCGGACGGACCTAGCTAACTATGGCTACACCTTC | CASSRTDLANYGYTF
NA | TRBJ1-2 | NA | TRBV10-2 | TGCGCCAGCAGTGAGTCCCGTGGCTACACCTTC | CASSESRGYTF
NA | TRBJ2-2 | NA | TRBV3-1/TRBV3-2 | TGTGCCAGCACCTTAGACTGGAACACCGGGGAGCTGTTTTTT | CASTLDWNTGELFF
NA | TRBJ2-7 | NA | TRBV5-1 | TGCGCCAGCAGCACCACAGGGAACGAGCAGTACTTC | CASSTTGNEQYF
NA | TRBJ1-2 | once | TRBV30 | TGTGCCTGGACCTCATTCGCGGGACCGAAGTATGGCTACACCTTC | CAWTSFAGPKYGYTF
TRBD1 | TRBJ1-5 | NA | TRBV3-1/TRBV3-2 | TGTGCCAGCAGCAAAAGGACAGGGGACGGTCAGCCCCAGCATTTT | CASSKRTGDGQPQHF
NA | TRBJ2-3 | NA | TRBV5-4 | TGTGCCAGCAGCCCCGCCAGAGCCAGTCCCCGGACAGATACGCAGTATTTT | CASSPARASPRTDTQYF
TRBD1 | TRBJ1-4 | NA | TRBV30 | TGTGCCTGGAGTAGACAGGGGCAGAATGAAAAACTGTTTTTT | CAWSRQGQNEKLFF
TRBD1 | TRBJ2-7 | NA | TRBV7-8 | TGTGCCAGCAGCTTAGGGGGGACAGGGCTCACCGAGCAGTACTTC | CASSLGGTGLTEQYF
TRBD1 | TRBJ2-2 | NA | TRBV9 | TGTGCCAGCAGACCCAGCGGGGACAGGGATATTACCGGGGAGCTGTTTTTT | CASRPSGDRDITGELFF
NA | TRBJ1-2 | few | TRBV2 | TGTGCCAGCAGTGAATTATCTGCGGACGGAGTCTATGGCTACACCTTC | CASSELSADGVYGYTF
NA | TRBJ1-5 | NA | TRBV21-1 | TGTGCCCGCAGAGCAAGAGGCGGGGGCAATCAGCCCCAGCATTTT | CARRARGGGNQPQHF
NA | TRBJ2-2 | NA | TRBV28 | TGTGCCAGCACCCGTTCGGTCGCAGTCCGGAACACCGGGGAGCTGTTTTTT | CASTRSVAVRNTGELFF
NA | TRBJ2-3 | NA | TRBV2 | TGTGCCAGCAGCCTAGGGACTAGCACAGATACGCAGTATTTT | CASSLGTSTDTQYF
TRBD1 | TRBJ1-1 | NA | TRBV30 | TGTGCCTGGGCTGAGACAGGGGTAGCACCTGAAGCTTTCTTT | CAWAETGVAPEAFF
TRBD2 | TRBJ2-1 | NA | TRBV28 | TGTGCCAGCAGTTTCGCGGGAGTCGGCTACAATGAGCAGTTCTTC | CASSFAGVGYNEQFF
NA | TRBJ2-5 | few | TRBV7-9 | TGTGCCAGCAGTTTCACCTCCTTCCAAGAGACCCAGTACTTC | CASSFTSFQETQYF
TRBD1 | TRBJ2-6 | NA | TRBV30 | TGTGCCTGGAGGGCAGGGGGAACTGCTGGGGCCAACGTCCTGACTTTC | CAWRAGGTAGANVLTF
NA | TRBJ1-1 | once | TRBV27 | TGTGCCAGCAGACAGGCCCGGGGCACTGAAGCTTTCTTT | CASRQARGTEAFF
TRBD1 | TRBJ2-7 | few | TRBV19 | TGTGCCAGTAGTAGAGAGCGCCAGGGGGTATACTCGTCGGTCGAGCAGTACTTC | CASSRERQGVYSSVEQYF
NA | TRBJ2-2 | NA | TRBV7-3 | TGTGCCAGCAGCCCTCAGGGAGCGGGGAACACCGGGGAGCTGTTTTTT | CASSPQGAGNTGELFF
NA | TRBJ2-7 | NA | TRBV20-1 | TGCCCAGTGCGGTCCACAGCCCGTGGGGACTTC | CPVRSTARGDF
TRBD2 | TRBJ2-7 | NA | TRBV5-1 | TGCGCCAGCAGCCCGGGACTGGCGGGGGGGGAGCAGTACTTC | CASSPGLAGGEQYF
NA | TRBJ2-1 | NA | TRBV29-1 | TGCAGCGTTGAAGACAGGATACGAGGCAATGAGCAGTTCTTC | CSVEDRIRGNEQFF
TRBD2 | TRBJ2-1 | NA | TRBV11-3 | TGTGCCAGCAGCCGGACTAGCGGTAACTACAATGAGCAGTTCTTC | CASSRTSGNYNEQFF
NA | TRBJ2-3 | NA | TRBV9 | TGTGCCAGCAGCGTAGGTAGCGGCTACACAGATACGCAGTATTTT | CASSVGSGYTDTQYF
NA | TRBJ2-7 | NA | TRBV30 | TGTGCCTGGAGTGCCACGCTGACACAGTACGAGCAGTACTTC | CAWSATLTQYEQYF
NA | TRBJ2-3 | NA | TRBV11-2 | TGTGCCAGCAGCCCCATAGGCGGTAGCACAGATACGCAGTATTTT | CASSPIGGSTDTQYF
NA | TRBJ2-6 | once | TRBV29-1 | TGCAGCGTTGAGGGCCGGACGGGGAGCTCTGGGGCCAACGTCCTGACTTTC | CSVEGRTGSSGANVLTF
TRBD2 | TRBJ2-7 | NA | TRBV5-1 | TGCGCCAGCACCAGCGCGGGAGGCACGTACTACGAGCAGTACTTC | CASTSAGGTYYEQYF
NA | TRBJ2-2 | NA | TRBV6-6 | TGTGCCAGCACCGTGTCCGCGAACACCGGGGAGCTGTTTTTT | CASTVSANTGELFF
TRBD2 | TRBJ2-5 | few | TRBV15 | TGTGCCACCAGCAGGGTTGGACTAGCGAGGGATGGAGAGACCCAGTACTTC | CATSRVGLARDGETQYF